This T cell receptor (beta chain) derives from a study of shared T cell receptors in the human thymus. Here immunoSEQ multiplex PCR was the method, and the copy in TCRdb shows in-frame clones only, minus some. The top ten clones hold approximately 0.02% of a sample with roughly 410,000 clones, 85% to 95% of them seen once. Sample: thymocytes. This clonotype was obtained from a human donor.

This CDR3 reads CASSSPGTGDLFSTDTQYF. CDR3 DNA sequence: TGTGCCAGCAGCTCCCCCGGGACAGGGGACCTTTTTAGCACAGATACGCAGTATTTT. This chain connects TRBV7-2 to TRBJ2-3; 10 bases map to TRBD1. Trimming took 4 bases from V and 0 from J; bases not matched to a gene: 13. The length of the CDR3 is 19 residues. Germline loops: CDR1 SGHTA, CDR2 FQGNSA.